This T cell receptor beta chain was captured in a study of blood T cell repertoires in COVID-19. Across the whole study: The United States, Italy and Spain were the sources of the acute and convalescent COVID-19 samples. T cells, B-cell-depleted T cells, or PBMCs provided the cDNA or gDNA that served as material.

This clone was observed a single time. As processed by the authors: Amplified reference gene primers provided the basis for estimating nucleated cell counts. Clones were sequenced by immunoSEQ multiplex PCR, and TCRdb holds only the in-frame ones, with some missing. That table gives V, J and clone size, and the DNA gave D and trimming. The repertoire holds 25,000 or so clones, with 75% to 90% as singletons. Trimming stripped 1 base from V and 11 bases from J, with 15 bases between. The CDR3 sequence is 14 residues long. The V gene's germline CDR1 is LGHNA and CDR2 YNFKEQ. The chain couples TRBV4-2 to TRBJ2-1; TRBD2 is a possible D gene (6 bases). The sequencing sample was made of peripheral blood. The source is a human donor with acute or convalescent COVID-19. The donor label of this sample is uncertain. This CDR3 is CASSQVAEGGQQFF. The CDR3, as DNA: TGTGCCAGCAGCCAAGTCGCGGAGGGAGGCCAGCAGTTCTTC.